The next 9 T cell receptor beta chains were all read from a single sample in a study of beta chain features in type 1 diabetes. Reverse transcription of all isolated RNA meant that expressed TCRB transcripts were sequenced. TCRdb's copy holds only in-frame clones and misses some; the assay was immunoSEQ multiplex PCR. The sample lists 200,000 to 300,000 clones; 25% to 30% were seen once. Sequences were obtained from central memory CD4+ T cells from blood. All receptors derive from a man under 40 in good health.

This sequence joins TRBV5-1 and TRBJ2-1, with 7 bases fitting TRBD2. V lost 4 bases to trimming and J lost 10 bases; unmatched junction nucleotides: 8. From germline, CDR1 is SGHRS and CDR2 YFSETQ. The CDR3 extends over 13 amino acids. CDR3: CASSAGDRPEQFF. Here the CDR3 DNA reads TGCGCCAGCAGCGCGGGGGATCGACCCGAGCAGTTCTTC.

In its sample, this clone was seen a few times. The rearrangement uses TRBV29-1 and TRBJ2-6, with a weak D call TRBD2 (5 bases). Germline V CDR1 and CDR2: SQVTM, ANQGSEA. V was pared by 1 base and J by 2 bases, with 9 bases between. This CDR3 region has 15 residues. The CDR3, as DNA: TGCAGCGTTGAAGTCGTCGGGGCTGGGGCCAACGTCCTGACTTTC. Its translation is CSVEVVGAGANVLTF.

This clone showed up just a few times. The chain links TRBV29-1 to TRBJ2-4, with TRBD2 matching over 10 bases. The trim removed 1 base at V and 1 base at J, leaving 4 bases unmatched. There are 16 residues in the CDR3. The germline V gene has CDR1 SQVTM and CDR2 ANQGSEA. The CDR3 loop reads CSVEGLAGVAKNIQYF. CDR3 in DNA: TGCAGCGTTGAAGGGCTAGCGGGAGTCGCCAAAAACATTCAGTACTTC.

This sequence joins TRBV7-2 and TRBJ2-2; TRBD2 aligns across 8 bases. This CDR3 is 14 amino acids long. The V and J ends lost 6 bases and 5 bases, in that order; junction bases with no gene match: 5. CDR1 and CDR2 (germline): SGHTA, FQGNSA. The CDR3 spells CASRTGGRTGELFF. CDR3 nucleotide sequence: TGTGCCAGCAGAACGGGAGGGAGGACCGGGGAGCTGTTTTTT.

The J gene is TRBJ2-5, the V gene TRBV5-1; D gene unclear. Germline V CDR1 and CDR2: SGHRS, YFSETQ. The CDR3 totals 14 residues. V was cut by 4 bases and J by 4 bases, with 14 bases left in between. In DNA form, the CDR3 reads TGCGCCAGCAGCCCTTTAGGCCGCGGAGAGACCCAGTACTTC. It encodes CASSPLGRGETQYF.

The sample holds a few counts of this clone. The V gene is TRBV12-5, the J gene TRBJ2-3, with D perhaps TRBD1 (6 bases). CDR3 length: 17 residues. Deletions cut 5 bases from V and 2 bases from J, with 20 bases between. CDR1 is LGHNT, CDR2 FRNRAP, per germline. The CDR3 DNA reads TGTGCTAGTGGTCCCTCCAGGGGTCTCGCGCCCACAGATACGCAGTATTTT. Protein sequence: CASGPSRGLAPTDTQYF.

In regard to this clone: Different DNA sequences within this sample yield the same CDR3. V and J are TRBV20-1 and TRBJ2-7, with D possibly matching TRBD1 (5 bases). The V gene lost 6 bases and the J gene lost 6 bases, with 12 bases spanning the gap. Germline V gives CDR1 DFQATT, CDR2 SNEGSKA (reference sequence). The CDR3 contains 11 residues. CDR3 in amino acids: CSAGPTAEQYF. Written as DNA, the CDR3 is TGCAGTGCGGGCCCGACAGCCGAGCAGTACTTC.

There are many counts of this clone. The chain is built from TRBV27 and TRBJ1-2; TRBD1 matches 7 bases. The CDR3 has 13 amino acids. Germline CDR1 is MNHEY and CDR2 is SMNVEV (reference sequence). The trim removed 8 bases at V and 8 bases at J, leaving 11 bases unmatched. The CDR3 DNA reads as TGTGCCAGCGGATTCGACAGGGTCGGAGGCTACACCTTC. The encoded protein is CASGFDRVGGYTF.

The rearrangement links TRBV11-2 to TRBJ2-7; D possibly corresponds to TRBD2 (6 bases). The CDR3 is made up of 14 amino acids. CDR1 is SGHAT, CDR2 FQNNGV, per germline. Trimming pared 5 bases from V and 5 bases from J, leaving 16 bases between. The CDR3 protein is CASSPIAGKDEQYF. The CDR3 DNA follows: TGTGCCAGCAGCCCCATCGCGGGGAAGGACGAGCAGTACTTC. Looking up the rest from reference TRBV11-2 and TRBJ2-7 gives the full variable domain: EAGVAQSPRYKIIEKRQSVAFWCNPISGHATLYWYQQILGQGPKLLIQFQNNGVVDDSQLPKDRFSAERLKGVDSTLKIQPAKLEDSAVYLCASSPIAGKDEQYFGPGTRLTVT.